This T cell receptor (beta chain) was identified during a study of regulatory T cells in long-lasting Graves disease. This clonotype has at least ten counts. Described time point: newly diagnosed GD, antithyroid drugs for less than 3 months. The authors made the TCR library using RNA they extracted from PBMCs. The TCR beta library used iRepertoire HTBI primers with Arm-PCR amplification of CDR3. MiXCR, applied by TCRdb to the multiplex PCR reads, yields one record per CDR3 protein. The sample has approximately 490,000 distinct CDR3 sequences, 16% seen once. The CDR3 has 12 amino acids. Germline CDR1 reads SGHRS; CDR2 reads YFSETQ. Deletions cut 4 bases from V and 5 bases from J, with 10 bases between. A further study also used this sample, focusing on T cells in Graves' hyperthyroidism and ophthalmopathy.

The source was peripheral blood mononuclear cells (PBMCs), collected at new diagnosis, from a patient treated with antithyroid drugs. The sequence was collected from a man aged 35 to 55 with Graves disease. The rearrangement uses TRBV5-1 and TRBJ2-7, with D maybe TRBD1 (6 bases). CDR3 region: CASSIGQNEQYF. The CDR3, as DNA: TGCGCCAGCAGCATCGGACAGAACGAGCAGTACTTC.